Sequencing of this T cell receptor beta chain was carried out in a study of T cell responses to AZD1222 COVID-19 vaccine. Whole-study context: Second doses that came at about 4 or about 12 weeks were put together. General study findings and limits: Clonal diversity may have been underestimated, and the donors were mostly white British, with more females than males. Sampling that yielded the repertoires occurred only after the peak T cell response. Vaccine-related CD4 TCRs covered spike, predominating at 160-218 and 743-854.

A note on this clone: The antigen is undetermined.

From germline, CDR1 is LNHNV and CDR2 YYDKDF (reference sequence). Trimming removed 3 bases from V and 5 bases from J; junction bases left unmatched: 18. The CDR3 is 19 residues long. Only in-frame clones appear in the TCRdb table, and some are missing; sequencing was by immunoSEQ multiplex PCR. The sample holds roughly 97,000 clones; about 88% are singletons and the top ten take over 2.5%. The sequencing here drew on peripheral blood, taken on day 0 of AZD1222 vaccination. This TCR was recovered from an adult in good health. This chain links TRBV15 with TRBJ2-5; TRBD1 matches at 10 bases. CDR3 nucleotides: TGTGCCACCAGCAGGAACCGGGACAGGGGACGGGGTCTAGAGGAGACCCAGTACTTC. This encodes CATSRNRDRGRGLEETQYF. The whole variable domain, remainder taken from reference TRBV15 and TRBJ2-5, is DAMVIQNPRYQVTQFGKPVTLSCSQTLNHNVMYWYQQKSSQAPKLLFHYYDKDFNNEADTPDNFQSRRPNTSFCFLDIRSPGLGDTAMYLCATSRNRDRGRGLEETQYFGPGTRLLVL.